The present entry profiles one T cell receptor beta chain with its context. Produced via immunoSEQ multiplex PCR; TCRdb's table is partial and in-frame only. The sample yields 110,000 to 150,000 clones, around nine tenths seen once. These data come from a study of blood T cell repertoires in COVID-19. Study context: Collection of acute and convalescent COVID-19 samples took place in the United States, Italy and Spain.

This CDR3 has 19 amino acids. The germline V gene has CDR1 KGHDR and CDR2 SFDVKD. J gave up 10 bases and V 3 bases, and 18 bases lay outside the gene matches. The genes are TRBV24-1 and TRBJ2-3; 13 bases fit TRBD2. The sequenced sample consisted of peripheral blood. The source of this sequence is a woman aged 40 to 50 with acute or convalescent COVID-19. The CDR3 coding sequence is TGTGCCACCAGTGATGGGGGAGATACTAGCGGGAGGGCCCTCCGGGCGCAGTATTTT. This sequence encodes CATSDGGDTSGRALRAQYF.